A single sample is the source of the 21 T cell receptor beta chains below, sequenced in a study of T-cell memory formation after mild COVID-19. One entry per CDR3 protein, called by TCRdb with MiXCR from the 5' RACE reads. The data show fewer than 700,000 distinct CDR3 sequences, over 15% seen once. Sequencing was carried out using PBMCs or a T cell subset sorted from them (not recorded which). Every receptor here comes from an adult woman who had mild COVID-19 (a few samples of this study predate the infection). Cell type and time point are not known.

This clonotype has just a few counts. One end of the junction fails to match germline, which may point to a read error. The V gene is TRBV2, the J gene TRBJ2-5; D is perhaps TRBD1 (6 bases). Per the germline V gene, CDR1 is SNHLY and CDR2 is FYNNEI. The CDR3 is 12 amino acids. The CDR3 reads CASRGGGETQYF. CDR3 nucleotides: TGTGCTAGCAGGGGTGGGGGAGAGACCCAGTACTTC.

The chain employs TRBV4-2 and TRBJ2-1; 8 bases match TRBD2. There are 18 residues in the CDR3. V lost 0 bases, J lost 0 bases, and 7 bases stayed unmatched. Germline V gene sequence: CDR1 LGHNA, CDR2 YNFKEQ. CDR3 sequence (DNA): TGTGCCAGCAGCCAAGAGCGCGGACTAGCCAGCTCCTACAATGAGCAGTTCTTC. It specifies CASSQERGLASSYNEQFF.

J is TRBJ2-1 and V is TRBV30; no definite D call. CDR1 and CDR2 (germline): GTSNPN, SVGIG (reference sequence). The CDR3 length is 13 residues. V was shortened by 3 bases and J by 0 bases, with 6 bases between the two germline ends. Written as DNA, the CDR3 is TGTGCCTGGAGCGAGACCTCCTACAATGAGCAGTTCTTC. Translating it yields CAWSETSYNEQFF.

This clonotype was seen more than once but under ten times. The chain combines TRBV6-5 with TRBJ2-1; D remains unclear. CDR1 MNHEY and CDR2 SVGAGI come from the germline V gene. The CDR3 loop spans 15 amino acids. V dropped 0 bases and J dropped 6 bases, with 12 bases sitting between them. This CDR3 is CASSYSQSHSNEQFF. The CDR3 DNA reads TGTGCCAGCAGTTACTCGCAGTCACACTCCAATGAGCAGTTCTTC.

The rearrangement links TRBV12-3 or TRBV12-4 to TRBJ2-5; the D is unclear. Trimming left V 3 bases short and J 1 base short, with 9 bases between. CDR3 length: 14 amino acids. Written as DNA, the CDR3 is TGTGCCAGCAGTTTTTCAGGAATCCAAGAGACCCAGTACTTC. Translated: CASSFSGIQETQYF.

The rearrangement links TRBV29-1 to TRBJ1-1, with D unresolved. V lost 6 bases and J lost 4, with 18 bases in between. The CDR3 contains 14 residues. The germline gives CDR1 SQVTM, CDR2 ANQGSEA. Written as DNA, the CDR3 is TGCAGCGTCGCCCCTTCGATGGTGAGCACTGAAGCTTTCTTT. It yields the protein CSVAPSMVSTEAFF.

This clonotype was found a few times. This rearrangement joins TRBV12-3 or TRBV12-4 to TRBJ2-3; D unclear. V was trimmed by 6 bases and J by 2 bases, leaving 15 bases between them. There are 15 residues in the CDR3. CDR3 bases: TGTGCCAGCAGCTCAGCAGAGAGGACCACAGATACGCAGTATTTT. Translation gives CASSSAERTTDTQYF.

This clonotype was observed once. The chain is built from TRBV30 and TRBJ1-6; 8 nucleotides line up with TRBD1. The junction had 4 bases not matched to a gene; V was cut back by 7 bases and J by 8 bases. Germline CDR1 is GTSNPN and CDR2 is SVGIG (reference sequence). The CDR3 consists of 12 residues. The CDR3 nucleotides are TGTGCCTCGGACAGGGATTATTCACCCCTCCACTTT. Protein: CASDRDYSPLHF.

This clonotype was detected only a few times. The rearrangement uses TRBV14 and TRBJ2-5, with TRBD1 as a possible D gene (5 bases). Trimming took 3 bases from V and 2 from J, leaving 10 bases between them. The CDR3 length is 14 residues. Germline loops: CDR1 SGHDN, CDR2 FVKESK. For the CDR3, the DNA is TGTGCCAGCAGCCATCGACAGACACAAGAGACCCAGTACTTC. The encoded protein is CASSHRQTQETQYF.

This clonotype was observed a handful of times. The rearrangement links TRBV12-3 or TRBV12-4 to TRBJ2-1; D possibly corresponds to TRBD2 (6 bases). The CDR3 is 15 residues long. Deletions cut 1 base from V and 3 bases from J, with 10 bases between. CDR3 loop: CASSLGGGIYNEQFF. DNA for the CDR3: TGTGCCAGCAGTTTAGGGGGCGGGATCTACAATGAGCAGTTCTTC.

This clonotype was counted many times. The chain joins TRBV7-9 to TRBJ2-1; TRBD2 matches 8 bases. The CDR3 consists of 16 residues. Germline CDR1 reads SEHNR; CDR2 reads FQNEAQ (reference sequence). The junction had 10 bases not matched to a gene; V was cut back by 1 base and J by 8 bases. This CDR3 is CASSLGPRGAVHEQFF. The CDR3 bases are TGTGCCAGCAGCTTAGGTCCGCGGGGGGCCGTGCATGAGCAGTTCTTC. Filled out from reference TRBV7-9 and TRBJ2-1, the complete variable domain reads DTGVSQNPRHKITKRGQNVTFRCDPISEHNRLYWYRQTLGQGPEFLTYFQNEAQLEKSRLLSDRFSAERPKGSFSTLEIQRTEQGDSAMYLCASSLGPRGAVHEQFFGPGTRLTVL.

This sequence joins TRBV7-8 and TRBJ2-1, with D possibly TRBD2 on 6 matching bases. The CDR3 totals 14 residues. V lost 4 bases and J 7 bases, leaving 14 bases between the germline ends. The V gene's germline CDR1 is SGHVS and CDR2 FQNEAQ. The CDR3 here is CASSSRDLRNEQFF. The CDR3 DNA follows: TGTGCCAGCAGCTCCCGGGACTTAAGAAATGAGCAGTTCTTC. Combining the CDR3 with reference TRBV7-8 and TRBJ2-1 gives the whole variable domain GAGVSQSPRYKVAKRGQDVALRCDPISGHVSLFWYQQALGQGPEFLTYFQNEAQLDKSGLPSDRFFAERPEGSVSTLKIQRTQQEDSAVYLCASSSRDLRNEQFFGPGTRLTVL.

The table lists this clonotype with many counts. The rearrangement uses TRBV20-1 and TRBJ1-2; D remains unclear. There are 15 residues in the CDR3. The V and J ends lost 0 bases and 4 bases respectively, with 15 bases between them. The germline V gene encodes CDR1 DFQATT and CDR2 SNEGSKA (reference sequence). The CDR3 DNA reads as TGCAGTGCTAGAGACCCGAGGACTGGACTCTATGGCTACACCTTC. Its translation: CSARDPRTGLYGYTF.

The CDR3 loop reads CASSQERDDYGYTF. CDR3 nucleotide sequence: TGCGCCAGCAGCCAAGAGAGGGATGACTATGGCTACACCTTC. The rearrangement joins TRBV4-1 to TRBJ1-2, with D unresolved. The CDR3 covers 14 residues. The V gene lost 0 bases and the J gene lost 3 bases, with 8 bases spanning the gap. The V gene's germline CDR1 is MGHRA and CDR2 YSYEKL.

The table lists this clonotype with many counts. The chain has TRBV15 and TRBJ2-3; D ambiguous. The CDR3 runs to 14 residues. Between the trimmed V and J ends, which lost 4 bases and 2 bases, there was a span of 10 bases. Germline V CDR1 and CDR2: LNHNV, YYDKDF (reference sequence). CDR3 loop: CATSKGGDTDTQYF. The CDR3 DNA reads TGTGCCACCAGCAAGGGCGGAGACACAGATACGCAGTATTTT.

This clonotype was detected a few times. J is TRBJ2-2 and V is TRBV4-2; the D is unclear. The germline gives CDR1 LGHNA, CDR2 YNFKEQ. V gave up 0 bases and J gave up 1 base, with 9 bases separating them. The CDR3 has 16 amino acids. The CDR3 reads CASSQDGSMNTGELFF. In DNA form, the CDR3 reads TGTGCCAGCAGCCAAGATGGCAGTATGAACACCGGGGAGCTGTTTTTT.

This rearrangement joins TRBV27 to TRBJ1-2; 9 bases map to TRBD1. The CDR3 runs to 15 residues. The germline V gene encodes CDR1 MNHEY and CDR2 SMNVEV (reference sequence). After removal of 5 bases from V and 6 bases from J, the junction contained 10 bases not matched to a gene. In nucleotides, the CDR3 is TGTGCCAGCAGTCCTGAGACAGGGGGTCGTGATGGCTACACCTTC. Translation: CASSPETGGRDGYTF.

The rearrangement links TRBV20-1 to TRBJ2-1, with 13 bases aligning to TRBD2. Per the germline V gene, CDR1 is DFQATT and CDR2 is SNEGSKA (reference sequence). This CDR3 has 17 residues. The V gene end was trimmed by 1 base and the J gene end by 9 bases; junction bases not matched to a gene: 12. CDR3 sequence: CSARGEPGLAGTSEQFF. CDR3 sequence (DNA): TGCAGTGCTAGAGGTGAACCGGGACTAGCGGGGACGAGTGAGCAGTTCTTC.

This chain joins TRBV30 and TRBJ2-6, with D perhaps matching TRBD1 (5 bases). CDR1 and CDR2 from the germline V gene are GTSNPN and SVGIG (reference sequence). This CDR3 spans 19 amino acids. Trimming took 3 bases from V and 0 from J, leaving 21 bases between them. For the CDR3, the DNA is TGTGCCTGGAGGGTCACTCAACAGGACCACGTCTCTGGGGCCAACGTCCTGACTTTC. Residues: CAWRVTQQDHVSGANVLTF.

This chain connects TRBV4-3 to TRBJ2-7, with D possibly matching TRBD1 (6 bases). The V end lost 1 base, the J end lost 2 bases, and 15 bases lay between the germline ends. The germline gives CDR1 LGHNA, CDR2 YSLEER. This CDR3 region has 16 residues. CDR3: CASSQVFGTGPYEQYF. Here the CDR3 DNA reads TGCGCCAGCAGCCAAGTATTCGGAACAGGGCCCTACGAGCAGTACTTC.

The chain carries TRBV19 and TRBJ2-2; 8 bases agree with TRBD2. The germline CDR1 and CDR2 sequences are LNHDA and SQIVND (reference sequence). The trim removed 4 bases at V and 3 bases at J, leaving 13 bases unmatched. The length of the CDR3 is 18 residues. The CDR3 here is CASSTSEERGWDTGELFF. The CDR3 nucleotides are TGTGCCAGTAGTACCTCCGAGGAGCGGGGGTGGGACACCGGGGAGCTGTTTTTT. The entire variable domain, with the rest obtained from reference TRBV19 and TRBJ2-2, is as follows: DGGITQSPKYLFRKEGQNVTLSCEQNLNHDAMYWYRQDPGQGLRLIYYSQIVNDFQKGDIAEGYSVSREKKESFPLTVTSAQKNPTAFYLCASSTSEERGWDTGELFFGEGSRLTVL.